This TCR beta chain was retrieved from a study of cytomegalovirus exposure and HLA in healthy donors. Study-level background: Clustering assigned 81% of the approximately 400 genotyped donors to the Caucasian-associated ancestry cluster. Study results and caveats: CMV antigen specificity was confirmed in vitro for three CMV-associated chains. The authors later linked a missense DCLRE1C variant to TCR beta V- and J-gene trimming.

A note on this clone: Its antigen is not identified.

Vbeta (60) and Jbeta (13) primers were used in the PCR. Data came from immunoSEQ multiplex PCR; TCRdb stores just in-frame clones and leaves some out. The sample lists 160,000 or so clones, 79% occurring once. There are 15 residues in the CDR3. Germline V lookup: CDR1 SNHLY, CDR2 FYNNEI. V dropped 6 bases and J dropped 0; count of bases not matched to a gene: 5. The chain employs TRBV2 and TRBJ1-5; 7 bases are shared with TRBD1. The TCR sequence derives from a man in his forties or fifties in good health and CMV-seronegative. Sequencing input: PBMCs. CDR3 nucleotide sequence: TGTGCCAGCAGGATGGACAGGTATAGCAATCAGCCCCAGCATTTT. It specifies CASRMDRYSNQPQHF.